This T cell receptor beta chain was recovered during a study of CD8 T cells in ankylosing spondylitis. The CDR3 runs 15 residues. The V and J ends lost 10 bases and 3 bases respectively, with 21 bases between them. Germline V CDR1 and CDR2: MNHEY, SVGEGT. Study-wide results and limits: Among TCR beta sequences, a motif of several highly homologous variants appeared characteristic of ankylosing spondylitis blood.

Molecular-barcoded quantitative 5'-RACE produced these TCR beta libraries. TCRdb itself ran the 5' RACE reads through MiXCR, one entry per CDR3 protein. The data contain some 840,000 distinct CDR3 sequences, 10% to 15% of them singletons. As to this clonotype: The antigen is undetermined.

The chain joins TRBV6-2 or TRBV6-3 to TRBJ1-2, with D maybe TRBD1 (5 bases). The TCR sequence derives from a male donor with ankylosing spondylitis. Sequencing was done on a sample of blood, either unsorted or a sorted T cell fraction (not recorded which). CDR3 region: CATLTVRIFHYGYTF. In DNA form, the CDR3 reads TGTGCCACACTGACAGTGCGTATCTTCCACTATGGCTACACCTTC.